The 22 T cell receptor beta chains presented below share a single source sample, sequenced in a study of shared clonotypes between healthy human individuals (TCRdb year 2020). The library was prepared using the immunoSEQ multiplex PCR assay. TCRdb's version of the immuneACCESS table is confined to in-frame rearrangements and falls short of the full clone set. An unresolved V gene accounts for under half of the shortfall where checked; the remainder is of unknown origin. This sample holds 490,000 or so clones; approximately 80% were observed only once. The ten largest clones add up to 10% to 15% of the sample. Sequences were obtained from PBMCs. The receptors here all came from a woman aged 40 to 49 in good health. Some clones in this sample may be carry-over from other donors' samples.

Regarding this clone: The identical CDR3 is also encoded by other nucleotide sequences in the sample. The rearrangement links TRBV2 to TRBJ2-6; no clear D. The CDR3 has 14 residues. Germline CDR1 and CDR2: SNHLY and FYNNEI. Trimming removed 2 bases from V and 0 bases from J, with 2 bases in between. The CDR3 DNA reads TGTGCCAGCAGTGAAAGCTCTGGGGCCAACGTCCTGACTTTC. Translating gives CASSESSGANVLTF. Filled out from reference TRBV2 and TRBJ2-6, the complete variable domain reads EPEVTQTPSHQVTQMGQEVILRCVPISNHLYFYWYRQILGQKVEFLVSFYNNEISEKSEIFDDQFSVERPDGSNFTLKIRSTKLEDSAMYFCASSESSGANVLTFGAGSRLTVL.

The chain couples TRBV5-4 to TRBJ1-2, with D maybe TRBD1 (5 bases). The CDR3 runs to 15 residues. The V end was cut by 2 bases, the J end by 2 bases, with 13 bases between. The V gene's germline CDR1 is SGHNT and CDR2 YYREEE (reference sequence). The CDR3 here is CASSLPGTANYGYTF. The CDR3 DNA is TGTGCCAGCAGCTTACCCGGGACGGCCAACTATGGCTACACCTTC.

The CDR3 DNA reads as TGTGCCAGCAGCCCCCAGGACTCAAACGGGGAGCTGTTTTTT. This gives the protein CASSPQDSNGELFF. The genes are TRBV13 and TRBJ2-2, with a weak D call TRBD2 (5 bases). Germline values: CDR1 PRHDT, CDR2 FYEKMQ (reference sequence). V was cut by 5 bases and J by 7 bases, with 14 bases left in between. The CDR3 covers 14 residues.

The V call is TRBV28, the J call TRBJ2-7, with TRBD2 matching over 7 bases. The germline gives CDR1 MDHEN, CDR2 SYDVKM. This CDR3 comprises 15 residues. V lost 8 bases to trimming and J lost 3 bases; unmatched junction nucleotides: 13. CDR3 DNA sequence: TGTGCCAGCCGCCCCCCCCCGACTAGCAGCTACGAGCAGTACTTC. Translated, it gives CASRPPPTSSYEQYF.

This chain uses TRBV2 with TRBJ1-2, with D unclear. This CDR3 has 16 amino acids. CDR1 and CDR2 from the germline V gene are SNHLY and FYNNEI. The V and J ends lost 2 bases and 2 bases respectively, with 15 bases between them. The CDR3 here is CASSETAARGNYGYTF. The CDR3 nucleotides read TGTGCCAGCAGTGAAACGGCAGCCCGAGGAAACTATGGCTACACCTTC.

This clone has only a few counts. The chain has TRBV27 and TRBJ1-2, with unresolved D. CDR3 length: 13 amino acids. Trimming cost V 0 bases and J 7 bases, with 9 bases left between them. Germline V gives CDR1 MNHEY, CDR2 SMNVEV (reference sequence). The CDR3 here is CASSLSRFGGYTF. The CDR3 DNA sequence: TGTGCCAGCAGTTTATCGAGGTTTGGTGGCTACACCTTC.

About this clone: Other DNA sequences in this specimen translate into the identical CDR3. This rearrangement joins TRBV30 to TRBJ1-1, with D unresolved. Trimming shortened V by 2 bases and J by 1 base, and 8 bases separated the two germline ends. The germline V gene encodes CDR1 GTSNPN and CDR2 SVGIG (reference sequence). This CDR3 has 13 amino acids. CDR3 DNA: TGTGCCTGGAGTCGCCGAACGAACACTGAAGCTTTCTTT. It codes for CAWSRRTNTEAFF.

This clone was recorded many times. V is TRBV21-1 and J is TRBJ2-2; the table's D call of TRBD2 was not tested on the DNA. TRBV21-1 is a recognized pseudogene. The CDR3 consists of 17 residues. CDR3 region: CASSLQGVAGAGGELFF. The CDR3 DNA reads as TGTGCCAGCAGCCTCCAAGGGGTAGCGGGAGCGGGCGGGGAGCTGTTTTTT.

The CDR3 here is CASSLRRGEQYF. Here the CDR3 DNA reads TGTGCCAGCAGTTTAAGGCGAGGCGAGCAGTACTTC. V is TRBV28 and J is TRBJ2-7; the D is unclear. V lost 2 bases, J lost 6 bases, and 8 bases lay in between. This CDR3 has 12 amino acids. Germline V gene data show CDR1 as MDHEN and CDR2 as SYDVKM.

CDR3: CASSYSGTKNNEQFF. CDR3 DNA: TGTGCCAGCAGTTACTCTGGGACAAAAAACAATGAGCAGTTCTTC. The rearrangement uses TRBV6-5 and TRBJ2-1; TRBD1 might be the D (6 bases). This CDR3 comprises 15 residues. Germline assignment: CDR1 MNHEY and CDR2 SVGAGI. The V end was cut by 0 bases, the J end by 5 bases, with 11 bases between.

This clone was seen once. V and J are TRBV9 and TRBJ1-2; D perhaps matches TRBD1 (5 bases). The germline V gene encodes CDR1 SGDLS and CDR2 YYNGEE. Trimming pared 7 bases from V and 4 bases from J, leaving 11 bases between. The length of the CDR3 is 12 residues. This chain's CDR3 is CASVGVSYGYTF. The CDR3 DNA reads as TGTGCCAGCGTGGGGGTTTCCTATGGCTACACCTTC.

V and J are TRBV6-4 and TRBJ1-5; 7 bases are shared with TRBD1. Per the germline V gene, CDR1 is MRHNA and CDR2 is SNTAGT. The CDR3 is 16 amino acids. J was trimmed by 0 bases and V by 7 bases; bases with no gene match: 9. The CDR3 loop is CASKGTDTYSNQPQHF. The CDR3 DNA sequence: TGTGCCAGCAAAGGGACAGACACTTATAGCAATCAGCCCCAGCATTTT.

This chain links TRBV9 with TRBJ1-1, with TRBD1 matching 7 bases. The CDR3 runs 13 residues. Germline trimming cut 3 bases from V and 3 bases from J; bases unmatched to any gene: 2. Germline-derived CDR1 and CDR2 are SGDLS and YYNGEE. The CDR3 coding sequence is TGTGCCAGCAGCGCCGACAGGGACACTGAAGCTTTCTTT. Translation: CASSADRDTEAFF.

This clone appeared a few times. The chain combines TRBV6-5 with TRBJ2-7; a weak D match, TRBD1 (6 bases). The CDR3 sequence is 14 residues long. The V end was cut by 5 bases, the J end by 2 bases, with 13 bases between. Per germline, CDR1 MNHEY and CDR2 SVGAGI. The CDR3 sequence is CASSPPGQAYEQYF. Written as DNA, the CDR3 is TGTGCCAGCAGTCCCCCGGGACAAGCCTACGAGCAGTACTTC.

This clone was picked up one time. The genes are TRBV7-9 and TRBJ2-1; either TRBD1 or TRBD2 may fit D (5 bases each). The CDR3 spans 16 residues. The V and J ends lost 1 base and 0 bases respectively, with 10 bases between them. Germline V gene lookup returns CDR1 SEHNR and CDR2 FQNEAQ (reference sequence). In DNA, the CDR3 is TGTGCCAGCAGCTTAGAGGTTGGGGGCTCCTACAATGAGCAGTTCTTC. This encodes CASSLEVGGSYNEQFF.

The chain recombines TRBV5-1 with TRBJ2-1, with 9 bases lining up with TRBD2. With 4 bases clipped from V and 6 bases from J, the junction kept 5 bases outside the gene matches. This CDR3 comprises 14 residues. From germline, CDR1 is SGHRS and CDR2 YFSETQ. The CDR3 loop is CASSQQTSGNEQFF. CDR3 DNA sequence: TGCGCCAGCAGCCAACAGACTAGCGGCAATGAGCAGTTCTTC.

This chain connects TRBV18 to TRBJ1-5; possibly TRBD1 for D (5 bases). The CDR3 runs 13 residues. Germline CDR1 reads KGHSH; CDR2 reads LQKENI. V was clipped by 5 bases and J by 1 base, with 6 bases between them. CDR3 in amino acids: CASSRDSNQPQHF. Written as DNA, the CDR3 is TGTGCCAGCTCAAGGGACAGCAATCAGCCCCAGCATTTT. Supplemented by reference TRBV18 and TRBJ1-5, the full variable domain reads NAGVMQNPRHLVRRRGQEARLRCSPMKGHSHVYWYRQLPEEGLKFMVYLQKENIIDESGMPKERFSAEFPKEGPSILRIQQVVRGDSAAYFCASSRDSNQPQHFGDGTRLSIL.

This chain joins TRBV18 and TRBJ2-5; TRBD2 matches 11 bases. The V and J ends lost 3 bases and 2 bases, in that order; junction bases with no gene match: 5. CDR1 KGHSH and CDR2 LQKENI come from the germline V gene. The length of the CDR3 is 16 residues. The CDR3: CASSPRLAGLQETQYF. CDR3 nucleotide sequence: TGTGCCAGCTCACCGAGACTAGCGGGACTTCAAGAGACCCAGTACTTC.

A note on this clone: At the DNA level, this CDR3 is encoded by other sequences in the same sample as well. The rearrangement uses TRBV28 and TRBJ1-1, with D tentatively TRBD1 (6 bases). V gave up 5 bases and J gave up 1 base, with 14 bases separating them. The CDR3 covers 15 residues. Germline CDR1 is MDHEN and CDR2 is SYDVKM. CDR3 sequence: CASSPPLQGNTEAFF. The CDR3 coding sequence is TGTGCCAGCAGTCCCCCTTTACAGGGGAACACTGAAGCTTTCTTT.

The chain recombines TRBV27 with TRBJ2-1; the D gene is possibly TRBD2 (5 bases). The V gene's germline CDR1 is MNHEY and CDR2 SMNVEV (reference sequence). There are 16 residues in the CDR3. Trimming cost V 3 bases and J 0 bases, with 12 bases left between them. The CDR3 reads CASSFLRGSSYNEQFF. Written as DNA, the CDR3 is TGTGCCAGCAGTTTCCTTCGGGGTAGCTCCTACAATGAGCAGTTCTTC.

The chain recombines TRBV10-1 with TRBJ2-1; 7 bases map to TRBD1. Germline lookup yields CDR1 WNHNN and CDR2 SYGVQD (reference sequence). The CDR3 runs to 14 residues. V was clipped by 2 bases and J by 7 bases; unmatched bases: 5. The CDR3 protein is CASSEAGTANEQFF. The CDR3 DNA reads as TGCGCCAGCAGTGAGGCCGGGACAGCGAATGAGCAGTTCTTC.

A few counts support this clone. The chain uses TRBV7-2 and TRBJ1-2; no firm D call. This CDR3 has 16 amino acids. Germline values: CDR1 SGHTA, CDR2 FQGNSA. The V and J ends lost 3 bases and 2 bases respectively, with 16 bases between them. The DNA of the CDR3 is TGTGCCAGCAGCTTGGGCCCTCCCGGCACCAACTATGGCTACACCTTC. It specifies CASSLGPPGTNYGYTF.